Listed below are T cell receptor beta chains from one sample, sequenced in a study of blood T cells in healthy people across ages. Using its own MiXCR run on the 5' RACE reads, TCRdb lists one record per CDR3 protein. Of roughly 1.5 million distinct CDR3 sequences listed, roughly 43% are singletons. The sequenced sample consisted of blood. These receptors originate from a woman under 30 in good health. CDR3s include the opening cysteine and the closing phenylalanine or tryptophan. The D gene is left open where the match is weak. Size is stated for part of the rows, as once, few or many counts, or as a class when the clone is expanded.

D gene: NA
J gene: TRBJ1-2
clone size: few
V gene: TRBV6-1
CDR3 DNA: TGTGCCAGCAGTGAAGCCGGGGGGCTGGATGGCTACACCTTC
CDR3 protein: CASSEAGGLDGYTF

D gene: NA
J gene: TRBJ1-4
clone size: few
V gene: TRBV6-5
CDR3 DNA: TGTGCCAGCAGTTACCGGAACCGGGAAAAACTGTTTTTT
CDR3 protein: CASSYRNREKLFF

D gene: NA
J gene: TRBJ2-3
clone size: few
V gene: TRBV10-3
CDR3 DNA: TGTGCCATTTCTTCCCCTAGCACAGATACGCAGTATTTT
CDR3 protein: CAISSPSTDTQYF

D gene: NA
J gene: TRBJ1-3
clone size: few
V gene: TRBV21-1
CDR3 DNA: TGTGCCAGCAGCAAAACAGGGGCCTCTGGAAACACCATATATTTT
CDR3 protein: CASSKTGASGNTIYF

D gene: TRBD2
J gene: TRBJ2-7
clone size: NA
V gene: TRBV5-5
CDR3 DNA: TGTGCCAGCAGCTTGGGCCTCGGGACTATCTCCTACGAGCAGTACTTC
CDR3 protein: CASSLGLGTISYEQYF

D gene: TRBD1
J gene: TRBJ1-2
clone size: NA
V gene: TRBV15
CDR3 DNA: TGTGCCACCAGCTCCCATTCACAGGGGGTGCGGGGCTACACCTTC
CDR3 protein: CATSSHSQGVRGYTF

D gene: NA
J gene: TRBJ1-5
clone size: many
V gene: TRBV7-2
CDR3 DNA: TGTGCCAGCAGCCTGGGGCCCTATCAGCCCCAGCATTTT
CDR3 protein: CASSLGPYQPQHF

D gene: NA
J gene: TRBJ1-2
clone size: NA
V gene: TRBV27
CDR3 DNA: TGTGCCAGCAGTTTATTACCCCCCTACAGGGACGGAGGTGGCTACACCTTC
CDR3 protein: CASSLLPPYRDGGGYTF

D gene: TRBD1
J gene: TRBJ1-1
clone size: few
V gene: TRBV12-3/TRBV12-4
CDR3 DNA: TGTGCCAGCAGTCCCGAGACAGGGGTAGTAGCAATGAACACTGAAGCTTTCTTT
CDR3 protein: CASSPETGVVAMNTEAFF

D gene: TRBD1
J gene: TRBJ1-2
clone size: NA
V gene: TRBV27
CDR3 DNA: TGTGCCAGCAGTACAGGGGGCCATGGCTACACCTTC
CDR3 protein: CASSTGGHGYTF

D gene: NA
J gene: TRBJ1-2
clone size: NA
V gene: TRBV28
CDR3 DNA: TGTGCCAGCAGTGAGACTAAAAAGGGGGGGAGACCATTGTATGGCTACACCTTC
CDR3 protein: CASSETKKGGRPLYGYTF

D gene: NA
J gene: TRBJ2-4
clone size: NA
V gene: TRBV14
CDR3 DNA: TGTGCCAGCAGCCCTTCGAACGTAGGCCGGGACATTCAGTACTTC
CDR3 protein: CASSPSNVGRDIQYF

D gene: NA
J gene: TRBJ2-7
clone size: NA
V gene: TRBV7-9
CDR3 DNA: TGTGCCAGCAGCTTATGGATGTGGCGAAAAAACAGGGCAAATGACTACGAGCAGTACTTC
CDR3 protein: CASSLWMWRKNRANDYEQYF

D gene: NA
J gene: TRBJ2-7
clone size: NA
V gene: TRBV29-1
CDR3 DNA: TGCAGCGTTGAGGCAGTCTCCGGCGAGCAGTACTTC
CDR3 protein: CSVEAVSGEQYF

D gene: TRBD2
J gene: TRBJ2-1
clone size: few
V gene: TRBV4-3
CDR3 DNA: TGCGTGGAGAGGCGGGAGGGGGATGAGCAGTTCTTC
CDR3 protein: CVERREGDEQFF

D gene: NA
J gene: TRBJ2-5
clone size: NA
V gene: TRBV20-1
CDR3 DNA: TGCAGTGCTAGGCCACTGGCACAAGAGACCCAGTACTTC
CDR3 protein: CSARPLAQETQYF

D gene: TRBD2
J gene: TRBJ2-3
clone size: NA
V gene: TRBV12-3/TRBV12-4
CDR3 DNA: TGTGCCACCACACGAAGCGGGGGTTACACAGATACGCAGTATTTT
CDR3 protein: CATTRSGGYTDTQYF

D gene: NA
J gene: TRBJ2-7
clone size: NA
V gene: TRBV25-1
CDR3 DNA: TGTGCCAGCAGTGGACCGATCCAAAGCTCCTACAATGAGCAGTACTTC
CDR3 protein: CASSGPIQSSYNEQYF

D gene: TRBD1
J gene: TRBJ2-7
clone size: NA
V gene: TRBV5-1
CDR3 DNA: TGCGCCAGCAGCTTGGTTAATCCGGGACAGTCCTACGAGCAGTACTTC
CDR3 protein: CASSLVNPGQSYEQYF

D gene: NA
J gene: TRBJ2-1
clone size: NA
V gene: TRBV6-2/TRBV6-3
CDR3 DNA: TGTGCCAGCTGTTACAGGATTGAGATTGAGCAGTTCTTC
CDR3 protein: CASCYRIEIEQFF

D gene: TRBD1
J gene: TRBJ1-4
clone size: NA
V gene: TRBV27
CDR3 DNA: TGTGCCAGCAGTCAGACAGGGCTTTATGAAAAACTGTTTTTT
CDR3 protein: CASSQTGLYEKLFF

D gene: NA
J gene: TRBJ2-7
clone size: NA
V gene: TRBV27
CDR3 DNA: TGTGCCAGCAGTTGGGGGGACAGTTCCTACGAGCAGTACTTC
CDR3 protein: CASSWGDSSYEQYF

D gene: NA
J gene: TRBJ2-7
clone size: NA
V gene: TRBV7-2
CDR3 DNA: TGTGCCAGCAGCGTACACGGTGCCTACGAGCAGTACTTC
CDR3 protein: CASSVHGAYEQYF

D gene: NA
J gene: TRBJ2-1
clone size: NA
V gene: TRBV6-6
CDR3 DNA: TGTGCCAGCAGTATACAGGGATACAATGAGCAGTTCTTC
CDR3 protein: CASSIQGYNEQFF

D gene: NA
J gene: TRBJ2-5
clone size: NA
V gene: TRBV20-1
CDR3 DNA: TGCAGTGCTGCCCTAACTAGGAGGGAGACCCAGTACTTC
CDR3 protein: CSAALTRRETQYF

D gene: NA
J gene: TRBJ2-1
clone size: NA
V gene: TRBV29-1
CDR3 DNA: TGCAGCGCAGGTACTTCCTCCTACGAGCAGTTCTTC
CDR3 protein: CSAGTSSYEQFF

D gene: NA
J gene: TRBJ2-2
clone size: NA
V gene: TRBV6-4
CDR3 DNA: TGTGCCAGCAGTGACTCTGTGTGGGGCGACACCGGGGAGCTGTTTTTT
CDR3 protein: CASSDSVWGDTGELFF